This TCR beta chain was sequenced in a study of control samples from healthy donors and cancer patients. Sequencing was performed with immunoSEQ multiplex PCR; in TCRdb, only in-frame clones are kept and a portion is missing. The sample includes just under 150,000 clones, approximately 92% of them seen just once. V was trimmed by 1 base and J by 3 bases, leaving 9 bases between them. From germline, CDR1 is LNHDA and CDR2 SQIVND (reference sequence). This CDR3 contains 14 residues. This sequence originates from a man aged 30 to 45 in good health. The chain has TRBV19 and TRBJ1-1, with D unclear. Input material: blood. The CDR3 loop is CASSIGGGYTEAFF. For the CDR3, the DNA is TGTGCCAGTAGTATAGGTGGCGGGTACACTGAAGCTTTCTTT.